Sequencing of this T cell receptor beta chain was carried out in a study of OX40 agonist ivuxolimab in advanced cancers. CDR3 size: 17 residues. V gave up 0 bases and J gave up 1 base; unmatched junction bases: 2. CDR1 is SGHNT, CDR2 YYREEE, per germline (reference sequence). Libraries were prepared by immunoSEQ multiplex PCR; TCRdb keeps only in-frame clonotypes and omits some of them. The sample consists of about 69,000 clones, more than 70% of them appearing once. This clone came up once. The TCR sequence derives from an adult with an advanced solid tumor such as melanoma, head and neck, liver or kidney cancer. The chain combines TRBV5-4 with TRBJ2-6, with TRBD1 identical over 9 bases. The sequenced sample was CD4+ or CD8+ T cells sorted from blood, obtained in a trial of the OX40 agonist ivuxolimab. CDR3 DNA sequence: TGTGCCAGCAGCTTGGGGACAGGGGCTTCTGGGGCCAACGTCCTGACTTTC. This gives the protein CASSLGTGASGANVLTF.